This TCR beta chain was identified in a study of T cell changes during pregnancy in multiple sclerosis. This CDR3 region has 14 residues. V was pared by 1 base and J by 5 bases, with 11 bases between. Germline V gene data show CDR1 as LGHNA and CDR2 as YSLEER. This table comes from immunoSEQ multiplex PCR, and its TCRdb copy is limited to in-frame clones, with some not included. The sample has around 47,000 clones; 94% are singletons. Material: CD8+ T cells from peripheral blood mononuclear cells, obtained in the first trimester of pregnancy. The chain is built from TRBV4-3 and TRBJ1-2, with no clear D. This sequence originates from a female donor with multiple sclerosis, enrolled in a pregnancy study. This CDR3 reads CASSQGDWRYGYTF. The CDR3 DNA sequence: TGCGCCAGCAGCCAAGGCGACTGGAGGTATGGCTACACCTTC.